Sequencing of this T cell receptor beta chain was carried out in a study of CD8 T cells in ankylosing spondylitis. Findings and caveats of the study: Disease-associated clones were reportedly significantly overrepresented in matched ankylosing spondylitis synovial fluid. Seemingly characteristic of ankylosing spondylitis blood was a TCR beta motif consisting of under ten highly homologous variants.

MiXCR, run by TCRdb on the 5' RACE reads, gives a single entry per CDR3 protein. Among some 250,000 distinct CDR3 sequences, about 9.1% were seen once, and the ten largest hold 6.5% to 7%. This clonotype was counted many times. Its target is not known. The V and J ends lost 4 bases and 7 bases respectively, with 13 bases between them. This CDR3 spans 14 amino acids. Per the germline V gene, CDR1 is SGHTA and CDR2 is FQGNSA. This TCR derives from a male donor with ankylosing spondylitis or in good health (not recorded which). The chain joins TRBV7-2 to TRBJ2-2; a weak D match, TRBD1 (6 bases). The sample was blood, either unsorted or a sorted T cell fraction (not recorded which). For the CDR3, the DNA is TGTGCCAGCAGCTCCACCCAGGGGCGCGGGGAGCTGTTTTTT. This codes for CASSSTQGRGELFF.